Detailed here is one T cell receptor (beta chain). This entry is derived from a study of OX40 agonist ivuxolimab in advanced cancers. Sequenced by immunoSEQ multiplex PCR; TCRdb stores in-frame clones only, minus some. Among 87,000 or so clones listed, about 85% were seen once. The source of this sequence is an adult with an advanced solid tumor such as melanoma, head and neck, liver or kidney cancer. The specimen comprised CD4+ or CD8+ T cells sorted from blood, sampled in a trial of the OX40 agonist ivuxolimab.

CDR3 bases: TGTGCCAGCAGACAAAGCCTAGAAGAGACCCAGTACTTC. Protein sequence: CASRQSLEETQYF. This chain uses TRBV6-1 with TRBJ2-5; D gene unclear. Trimming took 6 bases from V and 3 from J, leaving 11 bases between them. Germline CDR1 reads MNHNS; CDR2 reads SASEGT. CDR3 size: 13 residues.